Listed below are T cell receptor beta chains from one sample, sequenced in a study of beta chain features in type 1 diabetes. The protocol was immunoSEQ multiplex PCR, while the TCRdb copy is restricted to in-frame clones and leaves out a portion. Counted here are 310,000 or so clones, 7.5% to 9% occurring once; the ten biggest clones make up less than 0.45%. The source material was central memory CD4+ T cells from blood. Receptor source: a young woman in good health. Each CDR3 is given with its conserved first and last residue. The D gene is left open where the match is weak. The size of a clone is reported for some rows only, either as once, few or many, or as a class for expanded clones.

TRBJ2-1 | TRBD2 | TRBV6-6 | many | TGTGCCAGCAGTTCCACTAGCGGAATTTACAATGAGCAGTTCTTC | CASSSTSGIYNEQFF
TRBJ1-2 | TRBD1 | TRBV28 | few | TGTGCCAGCAGTATCGGAGGGACAGGACACTATGGCTACACCTTC | CASSIGGTGHYGYTF
TRBJ2-7 | - | TRBV19 | - | TGTGCCAGTAGTAGGTCAGCTGACTCCTACGAGCAGTACTTC | CASSRSADSYEQYF
TRBJ2-7 | - | TRBV5-1 | - | TGCGCCAGCAGCTTGCTAGACTACGAGCAGTACTTC | CASSLLDYEQYF
TRBJ2-5 | TRBD1 | TRBV25-1 | - | TGTGCCAGTTCGACCGGGACAGGGCCTCTGGAGACCCAGTACTTC | CASSTGTGPLETQYF
TRBJ2-5 | - | TRBV27 | - | TGTGCCAGCTCGGGAGTAGGCGGGGAGGCGTACTTC | CASSGVGGEAYF
TRBJ2-5 | - | TRBV7-8 | few | TGTGCCAGCAGCGCGCAGGGTCTGGGAGAGACCCAGTACTTC | CASSAQGLGETQYF
TRBJ2-7 | TRBD2 | TRBV10-3 | few | TGTGCCATCACCCCGGGGAGCGGGAGCTTCGACGAGCAGTACTTC | CAITPGSGSFDEQYF
TRBJ1-2 | - | TRBV29-1 | few | TGCAGCGTTGAACCGGGGGAGATATGGGAGTATGGCTACACCTTC | CSVEPGEIWEYGYTF
TRBJ2-7 | TRBD2 | TRBV27 | few | TGTGCCAGCAGTTTATGGGGGCCTAGCGGGAGTAGCTCCTACGAGCAGTACTTC | CASSLWGPSGSSSYEQYF
TRBJ2-2 | - | TRBV19 | few | TGTGCCAGTAGGAGCTATACAGGGCAGGTCGGGGAGCTGTTTTTT | CASRSYTGQVGELFF
TRBJ2-3 | - | TRBV7-2 | - | TGTGCCAGCAGCGTCTGGGTCACAGATACGCAGTATTTT | CASSVWVTDTQYF
TRBJ2-5 | - | TRBV7-2 | few | TGTGCCAGCAGCATCGGGGGCGGAGAGACCCAGTACTTC | CASSIGGGETQYF
TRBJ2-1 | - | TRBV5-4 | few | TGTGCCAGCAGCCTAAGTGGGGGGCGGCCTTCAGCCTACAATGAGCAGTTCTTC | CASSLSGGRPSAYNEQFF
TRBJ1-5 | - | TRBV11-1 | - | TGTGCCAGCAGCCAATCCATTCGGGGAGATCAGCCCCAGCATTTT | CASSQSIRGDQPQHF
TRBJ2-2 | - | TRBV7-9 | many | TGTGCCCTCGGCCAATCAGGGAACACCGGGGAGCTGTTTTTT | CALGQSGNTGELFF
TRBJ2-2 | TRBD1 | TRBV7-9 | - | TGTGCCAGCAGCTTACGCCCCACCACAGGGGACCGACTCACCGGGGAGCTGTTTTTT | CASSLRPTTGDRLTGELFF
TRBJ2-1 | TRBD1 | TRBV29-1 | few | TGCAGCGTTGAACAGGGGGTGAATGAGCAGTTCTTC | CSVEQGVNEQFF
TRBJ2-1 | - | TRBV29-1 | few | TGCAGCGTGAAACAGGGTATGCGTGAGCAGTTCTTC | CSVKQGMREQFF
TRBJ1-4 | TRBD1 | TRBV6-1 | few | TGTGCCAGCAGGATGACAGGGGAGGGAGAAAAACTGTTTTTT | CASRMTGEGEKLFF
TRBJ2-3 | TRBD1 | TRBV25-1 | few | TGTGCCAGCAGTAAGGACAGGGGTTCGGATACGCAGTATTTT | CASSKDRGSDTQYF
TRBJ2-5 | - | TRBV6-1 | few | TGTGCCAGCAGTGCCACGACAGGGGGCTTCCTAGCGGGAGTAAGGGAGACCCAGTACTTC | CASSATTGGFLAGVRETQYF
TRBJ1-1 | - | TRBV18 | - | TGTGCCAGCTCACCCGGGGGCATGAACACTGAAGCTTTCTTT | CASSPGGMNTEAFF
TRBJ1-1 | TRBD1 | TRBV5-4 | few | TGTGCCAGCAGCTTGGTTGGTGACAGGGGGCGTAGAGCTTTCTTT | CASSLVGDRGRRAFF
TRBJ2-7 | TRBD2 | TRBV11-2 | - | TGTGCCAGCACCTCCAGCGGGAGGGTCTCCTACGAGCAGTACTTC | CASTSSGRVSYEQYF
TRBJ2-1 | TRBD2 | TRBV7-3 | - | TGTGCCAGCAGCTTAGCTAGCGGGGGGACCTCTAATGAGCAGTTCTTC | CASSLASGGTSNEQFF
TRBJ2-1 | TRBD2 | TRBV5-1 | - | TGCGCCAGCAGCCCGAGCGGGAGACCGGGTGAGCAGTTCTTC | CASSPSGRPGEQFF
TRBJ2-5 | TRBD2 | TRBV14 | - | TGTGCCAGCAGCCAAACTACTAGCGGGATAGTAGAGACCCAGTACTTC | CASSQTTSGIVETQYF
TRBJ1-2 | - | TRBV28 | few | TGTGCCAGCAGCCTTCCGGGACCCGCCTCATCTCTCACCTTC | CASSLPGPASSLTF
TRBJ1-1 | - | TRBV5-4 | few | TGCGCCAGCAGCCTGACGGGGGGGACTGAAGCTTTCTTT | CASSLTGGTEAFF
TRBJ2-4 | - | TRBV7-2 | - | TGTGCCAGCAGCTTACAGGGAATAAAAAACATTCAGTACTTC | CASSLQGIKNIQYF
TRBJ2-1 | TRBD2 | TRBV13 | few | TGTGCCAGCAGCTCCTCTTTAGCGGGAGCCTACAATGAGCAGTTCTTC | CASSSSLAGAYNEQFF
TRBJ1-2 | TRBD1 | TRBV28 | few | TGTGCCAGCAGCTCTACAGGGGTCTATGGCTACACCTTC | CASSSTGVYGYTF
TRBJ2-1 | - | TRBV28 | few | TGTGCCAGCAGTTCGGAGTTGGAGCAGTTCTTC | CASSSELEQFF
TRBJ2-2 | - | TRBV4-3 | few | TGCGCCAGCAGCCAAGATATGGCGGTCGGGGAGCTGTTTTTT | CASSQDMAVGELFF
TRBJ1-5 | - | TRBV28 | - | TGTGCCAGCAGTTTAGCAGGGTTCGTGGATCAGCCCCAGCATTTT | CASSLAGFVDQPQHF
TRBJ1-3 | TRBD1 | TRBV6-6 | few | TGTGCCAGCCAGGGGGCTTCTGGAAACACCATATATTTT | CASQGASGNTIYF
TRBJ2-5 | - | TRBV28 | - | TGTGCCAGCAGTTTTCGAGAGACCCAATACTTC | CASSFRETQYF
TRBJ2-3 | TRBD2 | TRBV4-3 | few | TGCGCCAGCAGCCAAGAGGTAGCGGGAGTTTCCACAGATACGCAGTATTTT | CASSQEVAGVSTDTQYF
TRBJ2-1 | - | TRBV7-3 | few | TGTGCCAGCAGCAAAAACTGGGGGCTCGGGAATGAGCAGTTCTTC | CASSKNWGLGNEQFF
TRBJ2-3 | - | TRBV7-9 | many | TGTGCCAGCAGCACGACCGGGACCCTCGGCGCAGATACGCAGTATTTT | CASSTTGTLGADTQYF
TRBJ2-3 | - | TRBV9 | - | TGTGCCAGCACCCCCGAACTCACAGATACGCAGTATTTT | CASTPELTDTQYF
TRBJ2-5 | TRBD2 | TRBV7-2 | few | TGTGCCAGCAGCTTAGTACTAGCGGGAGGAGAGACCCAGTACTTC | CASSLVLAGGETQYF
TRBJ2-1 | TRBD1 | TRBV5-6 | many | TGTGCCAGCAGCTTGGCCGGACAGGCGTACAATGAGCAGTTCTTC | CASSLAGQAYNEQFF
TRBJ2-7 | - | TRBV5-1 | many | TGCGCCAGCAGCTTGTATGGCGCCTACGAGCAGTACTTC | CASSLYGAYEQYF
TRBJ1-1 | - | TRBV7-9 | - | TGTGCCAGCAGCTTTGGACCCCGCGAAGCTTTCTTT | CASSFGPREAFF
TRBJ2-3 | - | TRBV7-3 | - | TGTGCCAGCAGCTTTGATCCCGGGAGTAGGACAGATACGCAGTATTTT | CASSFDPGSRTDTQYF
TRBJ2-3 | TRBD2 | TRBV5-1 | few | TGCGCCAGCAGCCGCAGGACTAGCGGGAGTACAGATACGCAGTATTTT | CASSRRTSGSTDTQYF
TRBJ2-7 | - | TRBV5-1 | few | TGCGCCAGCAGCTTGGCCATGGGCTACGAGCAGTACTTC | CASSLAMGYEQYF
TRBJ2-2 | - | TRBV6-5 | - | TGTGCCAGCAGCCGACGCGGCGGGGAGCTGTTTTTT | CASSRRGGELFF
TRBJ2-3 | - | TRBV7-2 | - | TGTGCCAGCAGCTTGGGCGCCAGGGCCACAGATACGCAGTATTTT | CASSLGARATDTQYF
TRBJ1-2 | - | TRBV7-2 | - | TGTGCCAGCGCGGGTTCCAACTATGGCTACACCTTC | CASAGSNYGYTF
TRBJ1-2 | - | TRBV7-9 | - | TGTGCCAGCAGCTTAGGGACAACAAACTATGGCTACACCTTC | CASSLGTTNYGYTF
TRBJ2-1 | TRBD2 | TRBV7-2 | - | TGTGCCAGCAGCCCCGAAACTAGCGGGTTACACAATGAGCAGTTCTTC | CASSPETSGLHNEQFF
TRBJ2-4 | TRBD1 | TRBV2 | - | TGTGCCAGCAGTGACCTCTCCGGGACAGGGGGCGGATTAGCCAAAAACATTCAGTACTTC | CASSDLSGTGGGLAKNIQYF